What follows describes a single T cell receptor beta chain. What it binds is not known. Relative to the germline gene, one junction end is altered; a read error may explain this. TCRbeta libraries were built with three rounds of nested PCR, modified from ARM-PCR. One entry per CDR3 protein results from TCRdb running MiXCR on the multiplex PCR reads. The sample includes tens of thousands of distinct CDR3 sequences, roughly 60% of them seen just once. This CDR3 contains 15 residues. Germline V CDR1 and CDR2: SGHAT, FQNNGV. The data stem from a study of tumor and adjacent non-tumor tissue in lung cancer. No cell sorting was done before RNA was extracted from the tissue. Distant lung tissue was collected more than 3 cm away from the tumor edge. Donors were chemotherapy-naive, newly diagnosed lung cancer surgical patients in China, August–late 2014. Whole-study results and caveats: Higher tumor TCR diversity was associated with shorter survival. Normal lung showed higher cumulative top 100 clone frequency than tumor.

The chain uses TRBV11-2 and TRBJ2-3; D might be TRBD2 (6 bases). This receptor was taken from a woman in her forties with non-small cell lung cancer. The sample comprised distant non-tumor lung tissue. For the CDR3, the DNA is TGTGCCAGCAGCCTAGGGGCGGGGCCGACAGATACGCGGTATTTT. Amino acids: CASSLGAGPTDTRYF.